Here is one T cell receptor beta chain with its context. These data come from a study of T cell changes during pregnancy in multiple sclerosis. Profiling relied on immunoSEQ multiplex PCR, and the TCRdb table lists in-frame clones only, not all of them. The table records 25,000 to 30,000 clones, 70% to 90% of them present only once. Germline-derived CDR1 and CDR2 are SGHAT and FQNNGV. This CDR3 is 18 amino acids long. V trimming: 1 base; J trimming: 4 bases; junction bases outside the gene matches: 15. The V call is TRBV11-2, the J call TRBJ2-5; 7 nucleotides match TRBD1. Sample: CD8+ T cells from peripheral blood mononuclear cells, taken in the second trimester of pregnancy. The TCR was taken from a female donor with multiple sclerosis, enrolled in a pregnancy study. The CDR3 region has the DNA TGTGCCAGCAGCTTAGTAGGGACAGAGGAGTTGGTTCGAGAGACCCAGTACTTC. Its translation: CASSLVGTEELVRETQYF.